A single sample gave rise to the 14 T cell receptor beta chains below, sequenced in a study of PD-1 blockade in classical Hodgkin lymphoma. Patients all relapsed after autologous stem cell transplantation, and there was variation in brentuximab vedotin exposure. Measured with immunoSEQ multiplex PCR; TCRdb has only the in-frame clones, and not every one. The sample yields roughly 81,000 clones, about 93% seen once. The sample here was peripheral blood mononuclear cells (PBMCs), taken before the second cycle of nivolumab. These receptors were taken from a human donor with classical Hodgkin lymphoma.

The J gene is TRBJ2-3, the V gene TRBV6-1; D ambiguous. CDR1 and CDR2 from the germline V gene are MNHNS and SASEGT. V was shortened by 2 bases and J by 1 base, with 10 bases between the two germline ends. This CDR3 is 15 amino acids long. The CDR3 DNA reads as TGTGCCAGCAGTGAACAGCTAGTCCGCACAGATACGCAGTATTTT. The encoded protein is CASSEQLVRTDTQYF.

The CDR3, as DNA: TGTGCCAGCAGCCTTTACGGAACACCGAACACTGAAGCTTTCTTT. Its protein product is CASSLYGTPNTEAFF. The rearrangement links TRBV14 to TRBJ1-1, with D unresolved. Germline CDR1 is SGHDN and CDR2 is FVKESK. The V end lost 4 bases, the J end lost 1 base, and 13 bases lay between the germline ends. CDR3 length: 15 residues.

This rearrangement joins TRBV9 to TRBJ2-3, with 7 nucleotides matching TRBD1. Germline-derived CDR1 and CDR2 are SGDLS and YYNGEE. V lost 1 base to trimming and J lost 2 bases; unmatched junction nucleotides: 10. CDR3 length: 17 amino acids. The DNA of the CDR3 is TGTGCCAGCAGCGTAACCGTAGGACAGGCTTACACAGATACGCAGTATTTT. Translated: CASSVTVGQAYTDTQYF.

In its sample, this clone was seen a few times. J is TRBJ1-1 and V is TRBV29-1; unclear D gene. Looked up from germline, CDR1 is SQVTM and CDR2 is ANQGSEA. V was cut by 7 bases and J by 1 base, with 13 bases left in between. The CDR3 runs 13 residues. The CDR3 DNA sequence: TGCAGCGCCCCGGAGGTAGCGAACACTGAAGCTTTCTTT. As protein: CSAPEVANTEAFF.

The chain employs TRBV9 and TRBJ2-7; TRBD1 aligns across 7 bases. After removal of 3 bases from V and 2 bases from J, the junction contained 8 bases not matched to a gene. The CDR3 extends over 15 amino acids. The germline V gene encodes CDR1 SGDLS and CDR2 YYNGEE. CDR3: CASSATGQTPYEQYF. The CDR3 nucleotides are TGTGCCAGCAGCGCCACGGGACAGACCCCCTACGAGCAGTACTTC. The variable domain in full, with the rest retrieved from reference TRBV9 and TRBJ2-7, is DSGVTQTPKHLITATGQRVTLRCSPRSGDLSVYWYQQSLDQGLQFLIQYYNGEERAKGNILERFSAQQFPDLHSELNLSSLELGDSALYFCASSATGQTPYEQYFGPGTRLTVT.

In DNA form, the CDR3 reads TGCGCCAGCAGGTCCCACTGGGACGGAGCCTACGAGCAGTACTTC. It codes for CASRSHWDGAYEQYF. The rearrangement links TRBV10-2 to TRBJ2-7, with D perhaps given as TRBD1 or TRBD2 (5 bases each). CDR1 is WSHSY and CDR2 is SAAADI in the germline V gene. V dropped 6 bases and J dropped 2 bases, with 17 bases sitting between them. The CDR3 runs 15 residues.

This chain uses TRBV19 with TRBJ2-1, with D possibly TRBD2 on 6 matching bases. Trimming stripped 8 bases from V and 0 bases from J, with 14 bases between. CDR1 and CDR2 from the germline V gene are LNHDA and SQIVND (reference sequence). The CDR3 is made up of 15 amino acids. The CDR3 coding sequence is TGTGCCAGTTCACTAGCTATTAGCTCCTACAATGAGCAGTTCTTC. Amino acids: CASSLAISSYNEQFF.

J is TRBJ2-7 and V is TRBV9; possibly TRBD2 for D (5 bases). The CDR3 is made up of 16 amino acids. The V and J ends lost 0 bases and 2 bases respectively, with 15 bases between them. CDR1 is SGDLS, CDR2 YYNGEE, per germline. CDR3 residues: CASSVADAGGAYEQYF. CDR3 DNA: TGTGCCAGCAGCGTAGCGGACGCTGGAGGTGCCTACGAGCAGTACTTC.

The rearrangement links TRBV11-3 to TRBJ2-1; D tentatively fits TRBD1 or TRBD2 (5 bases each). This CDR3 is built from 16 residues. Germline V gives CDR1 SGHNT, CDR2 YENEEA. Trimming shortened V by 2 bases and J by 6 bases, and 17 bases separated the two germline ends. CDR3: CASSLMSVRGSNEQFF. CDR3 nucleotide sequence: TGTGCCAGCAGCTTAATGTCCGTGAGGGGAAGCAATGAGCAGTTCTTC.

This chain links TRBV4-2 with TRBJ2-3, with 8 bases fitting TRBD2. V was pared by 4 bases and J by 0 bases, with 6 bases of the junction left unmatched. Germline CDR1 LGHNA, CDR2 YNFKEQ. The length of the CDR3 is 16 residues. CDR3 coding DNA: TGTGCCAGCAGCCCAACACTAGCGGTAAGCACAGATACGCAGTATTTT. Its protein is CASSPTLAVSTDTQYF.

The chain combines TRBV15 with TRBJ1-3; D is unresolved. The CDR3 has 15 residues. CDR1 and CDR2 (germline): LNHNV, YYDKDF (reference sequence). Trimming left V 1 base short and J 4 bases short, with 11 bases between. The CDR3: CATSRATGVGNTIYF. CDR3 sequence (DNA): TGTGCCACCAGCAGAGCGACGGGAGTGGGAAACACCATATATTTT.

The rearrangement joins TRBV6-6 to TRBJ2-5, with D unclear. V shed 5 bases and J shed 5 bases, with 9 bases lying between them. The CDR3 runs 12 residues. Germline CDR1 MNHNY, CDR2 SVGAGI (reference sequence). This chain's CDR3 is CASSQRRETQYF. CDR3 DNA: TGTGCCAGCAGTCAACGCAGGGAGACCCAGTACTTC.

The rearrangement joins TRBV5-1 to TRBJ1-3; D gene uncertain. V dropped 0 bases and J dropped 4 bases, with 14 bases sitting between them. There are 16 residues in the CDR3. Germline CDR1 and CDR2: SGHRS and YFSETQ. The CDR3 sequence: CASSLVGRRSGNTIYF. The DNA of the CDR3 is TGCGCCAGCAGCTTGGTCGGAAGGAGGTCGGGAAACACCATATATTTT.

The chain carries TRBV19 and TRBJ2-1, with 13 nucleotides matching TRBD2. The CDR3 runs 15 residues. The V segment lost 6 bases and the J segment 7 bases; nucleotides outside the gene matches: 6. Germline V lookup: CDR1 LNHDA, CDR2 SQIVND (reference sequence). The CDR3 sequence: CASSPGLAGSNEQFF. CDR3 coding DNA: TGTGCCAGTAGCCCGGGACTAGCGGGGTCTAATGAGCAGTTCTTC. The full variable domain, with the rest looked up from reference TRBV19 and TRBJ2-1, is DGGITQSPKYLFRKEGQNVTLSCEQNLNHDAMYWYRQDPGQGLRLIYYSQIVNDFQKGDIAEGYSVSREKKESFPLTVTSAQKNPTAFYLCASSPGLAGSNEQFFGPGTRLTVL.